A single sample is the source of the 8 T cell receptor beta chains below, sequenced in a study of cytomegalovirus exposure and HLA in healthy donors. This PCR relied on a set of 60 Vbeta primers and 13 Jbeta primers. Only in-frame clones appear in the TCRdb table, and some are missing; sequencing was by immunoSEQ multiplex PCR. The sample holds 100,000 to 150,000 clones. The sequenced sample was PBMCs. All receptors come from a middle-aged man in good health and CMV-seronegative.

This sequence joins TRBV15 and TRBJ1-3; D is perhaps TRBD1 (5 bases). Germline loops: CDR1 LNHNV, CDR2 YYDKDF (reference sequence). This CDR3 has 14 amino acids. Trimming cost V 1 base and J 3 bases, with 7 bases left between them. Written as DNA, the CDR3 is TGTGCCACCAGCAGAGGGACATTTGGAAACACCATATATTTT. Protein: CATSRGTFGNTIYF.

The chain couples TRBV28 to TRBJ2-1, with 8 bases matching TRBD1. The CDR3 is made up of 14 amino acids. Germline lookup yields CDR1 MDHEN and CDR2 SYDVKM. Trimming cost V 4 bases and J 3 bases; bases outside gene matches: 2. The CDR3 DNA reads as TGTGCCAGCAGTTACAGGGGGGTCTACAATGAGCAGTTCTTC. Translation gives CASSYRGVYNEQFF. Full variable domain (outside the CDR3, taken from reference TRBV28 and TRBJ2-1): DVKVTQSSRYLVKRTGEKVFLECVQDMDHENMFWYRQDPGLGLRLIYFSYDVKMKEKGDIPEGYSVSREKKERFSLILESASTNQTSMYLCASSYRGVYNEQFFGPGTRLTVL.

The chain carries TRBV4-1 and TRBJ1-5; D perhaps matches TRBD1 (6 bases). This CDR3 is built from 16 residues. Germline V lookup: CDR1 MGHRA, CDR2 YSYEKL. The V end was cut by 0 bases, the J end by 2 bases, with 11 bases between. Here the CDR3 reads CASSQEGTYGNQPQHF. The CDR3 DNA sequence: TGCGCCAGCAGCCAAGAAGGGACATACGGCAATCAGCCCCAGCATTTT.

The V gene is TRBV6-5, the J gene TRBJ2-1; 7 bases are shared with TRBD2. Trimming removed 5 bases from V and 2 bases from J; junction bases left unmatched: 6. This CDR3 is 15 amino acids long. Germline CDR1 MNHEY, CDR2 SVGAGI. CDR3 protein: CASSRGGSTYNEQFF. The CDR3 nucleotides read TGTGCCAGCAGTAGGGGCGGGAGTACCTACAATGAGCAGTTCTTC.

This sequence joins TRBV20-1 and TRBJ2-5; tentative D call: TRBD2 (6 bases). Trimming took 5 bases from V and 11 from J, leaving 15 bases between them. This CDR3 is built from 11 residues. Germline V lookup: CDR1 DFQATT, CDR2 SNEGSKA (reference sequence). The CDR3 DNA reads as TGCAGTGCTGCCAGCTCGGGGGAGCAGTACTTC. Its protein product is CSAASSGEQYF.

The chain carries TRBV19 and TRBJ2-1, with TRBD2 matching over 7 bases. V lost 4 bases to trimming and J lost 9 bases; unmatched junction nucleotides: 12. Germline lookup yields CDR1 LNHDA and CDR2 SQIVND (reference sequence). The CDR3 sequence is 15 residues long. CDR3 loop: CASSTRPRAGLEQFF. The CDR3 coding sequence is TGTGCCAGTAGTACACGACCCCGAGCGGGACTTGAGCAGTTCTTC.

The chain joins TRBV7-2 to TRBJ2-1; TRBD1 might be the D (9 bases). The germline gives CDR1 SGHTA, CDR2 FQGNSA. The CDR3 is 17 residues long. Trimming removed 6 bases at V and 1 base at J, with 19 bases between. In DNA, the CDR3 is TGTGCCAGCAGTTCCCGGGGGGGGACAGGGTCCTACAATGAGCAGTTCTTC. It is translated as CASSSRGGTGSYNEQFF.

CDR3 residues: CASSQDSNWGTEAFF. Here the CDR3 DNA reads TGTGCCAGCAGCCAGGACTCTAATTGGGGCACTGAAGCTTTCTTT. V gene TRBV11-3 combines with J gene TRBJ1-1, with D unclear. V was pared by 5 bases and J by 4 bases, with 17 bases between. This CDR3 is 15 amino acids long. CDR1 is SGHNT, CDR2 YENEEA, per germline.